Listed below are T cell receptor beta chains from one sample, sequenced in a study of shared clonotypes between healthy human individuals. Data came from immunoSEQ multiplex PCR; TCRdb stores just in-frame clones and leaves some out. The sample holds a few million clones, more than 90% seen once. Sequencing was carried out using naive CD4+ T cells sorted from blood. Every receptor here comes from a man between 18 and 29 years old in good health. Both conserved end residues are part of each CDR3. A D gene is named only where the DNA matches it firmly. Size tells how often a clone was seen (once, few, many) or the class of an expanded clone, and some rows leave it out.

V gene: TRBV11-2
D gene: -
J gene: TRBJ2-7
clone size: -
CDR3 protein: CASSLSSGVPYEQYF
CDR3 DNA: TGTGCCAGCAGCTTGTCGTCGGGGGTCCCCTACGAGCAGTACTTC

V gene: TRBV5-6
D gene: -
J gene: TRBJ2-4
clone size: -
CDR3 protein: CASSLGKGSKNIQYF
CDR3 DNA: TGTGCCAGCAGCCTAGGAAAGGGGTCCAAAAACATTCAGTACTTC

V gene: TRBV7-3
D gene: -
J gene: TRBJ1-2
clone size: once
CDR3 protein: CASSLKSGAPPDF
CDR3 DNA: TGTGCCAGCAGCTTAAAATCGGGGGCCCCACCCGACTTC

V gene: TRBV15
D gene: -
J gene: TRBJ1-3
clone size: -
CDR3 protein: CATSRDRQGSGNTIYF
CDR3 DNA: TGTGCCACCAGCAGAGATCGCCAGGGCTCTGGAAACACCATATATTTT

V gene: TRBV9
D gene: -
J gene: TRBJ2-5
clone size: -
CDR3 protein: CASSVTPGKASNGETQYF
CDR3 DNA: TGTGCCAGCAGCGTAACACCGGGTAAGGCTTCCAATGGGGAGACCCAGTACTTC

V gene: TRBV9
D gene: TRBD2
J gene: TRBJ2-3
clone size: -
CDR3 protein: CASSGGLAAFDTQYF
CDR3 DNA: TGTGCCAGCAGCGGTGGACTAGCGGCATTCGATACGCAGTATTTT

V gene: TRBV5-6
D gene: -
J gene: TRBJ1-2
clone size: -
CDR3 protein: CASRLNSINYGYTF
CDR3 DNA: TGTGCCAGCCGCCTAAACTCGATTAACTATGGCTACACCTTC

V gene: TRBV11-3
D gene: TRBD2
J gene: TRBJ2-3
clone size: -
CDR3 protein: CASSLAGGDTQYF
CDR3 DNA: TGTGCCAGCAGCCTAGCGGGGGGAGATACGCAGTATTTT

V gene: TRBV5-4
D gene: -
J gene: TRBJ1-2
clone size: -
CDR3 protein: CASSFDSARGYTF
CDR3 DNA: TGTGCCAGCAGCTTCGACAGCGCCCGTGGCTACACCTTC

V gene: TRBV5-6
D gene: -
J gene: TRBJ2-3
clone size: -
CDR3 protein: CASSLGQGVGDTQYF
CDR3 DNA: TGTGCCAGCAGCTTGGGGCAGGGCGTCGGAGATACGCAGTATTTT

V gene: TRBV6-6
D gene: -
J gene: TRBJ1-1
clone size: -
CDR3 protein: CASTWDMNTEAFF
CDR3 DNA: TGTGCCAGCACCTGGGACATGAACACTGAAGCTTTCTTT

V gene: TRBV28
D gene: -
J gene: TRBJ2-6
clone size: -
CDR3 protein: CASRDTIASGANVLTF
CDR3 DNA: TGTGCCAGCAGGGATACGATTGCCTCTGGGGCCAACGTCCTGACTTTC

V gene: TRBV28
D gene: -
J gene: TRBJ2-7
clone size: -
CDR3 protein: CASTLRHPSSYEQYF
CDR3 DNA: TGTGCCAGCACCCTGCGACATCCGAGCTCCTACGAGCAGTACTTC

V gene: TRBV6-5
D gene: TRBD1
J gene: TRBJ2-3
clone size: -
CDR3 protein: CASTRTGVGGTQYF
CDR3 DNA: TGTGCCAGCACTCGGACAGGGGTGGGCGGTACGCAGTATTTT

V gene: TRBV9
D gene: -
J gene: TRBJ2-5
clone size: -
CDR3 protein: CASSVGAGSSYQETQYF
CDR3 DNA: TGTGCCAGCAGCGTAGGTGCCGGGAGCTCGTACCAAGAGACCCAGTACTTC

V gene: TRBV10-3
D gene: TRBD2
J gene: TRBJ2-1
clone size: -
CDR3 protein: CAISGSSTLAGGPNEQFF
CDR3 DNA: TGTGCCATCAGTGGGTCTTCAACCTTAGCGGGAGGGCCCAATGAGCAGTTCTTC

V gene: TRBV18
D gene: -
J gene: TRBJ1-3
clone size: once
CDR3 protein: CASSPGSSGNTIYF
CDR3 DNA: TGTGCCAGCTCACCAGGCAGCTCTGGAAACACCATATATTTT

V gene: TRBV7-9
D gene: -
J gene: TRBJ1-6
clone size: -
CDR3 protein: CASSTGVDNSYNSPLHF
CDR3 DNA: TGTGCCAGCAGCACCGGCGTGGATAACTCCTATAATTCACCCCTCCACTTT

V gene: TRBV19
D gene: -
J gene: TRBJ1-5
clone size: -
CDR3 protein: CASSPYEQYQPQHF
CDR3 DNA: TGTGCCAGTAGCCCCTATGAACAGTACCAGCCCCAGCATTTT

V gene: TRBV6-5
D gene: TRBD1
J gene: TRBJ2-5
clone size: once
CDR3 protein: CASSDRGPSETQYF
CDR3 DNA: TGTGCCAGCAGTGACAGGGGGCCTTCAGAGACCCAGTACTTC

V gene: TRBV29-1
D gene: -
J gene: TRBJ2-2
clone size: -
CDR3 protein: CSVEDWTANTGELFF
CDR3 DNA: TGCAGCGTTGAAGATTGGACAGCGAACACCGGGGAGCTGTTTTTT

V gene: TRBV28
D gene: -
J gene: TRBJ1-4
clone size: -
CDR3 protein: CASSLRTPSTNEKLFF
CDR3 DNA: TGTGCCAGCAGTCTCCGGACACCTTCAACTAATGAAAAACTGTTTTTT

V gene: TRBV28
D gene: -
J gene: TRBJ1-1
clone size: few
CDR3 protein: CASSAQTVSTEAFF
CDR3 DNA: TGTGCCAGCAGTGCTCAGACAGTAAGCACTGAAGCTTTCTTT

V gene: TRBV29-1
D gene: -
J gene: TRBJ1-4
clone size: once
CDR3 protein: CSVGDRRGLMFF
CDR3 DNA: TGCAGCGTGGGGGATAGGAGGGGACTAATGTTTTTT

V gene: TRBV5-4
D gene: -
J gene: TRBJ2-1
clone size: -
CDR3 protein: CASSLDSGPGQFF
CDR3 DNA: TGTGCCAGCAGCTTGGATAGCGGTCCCGGGCAGTTCTTC

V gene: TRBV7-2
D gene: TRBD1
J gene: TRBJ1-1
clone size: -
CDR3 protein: CASSRTGGPNTEAFF
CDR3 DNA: TGTGCCAGCAGTCGGACAGGGGGTCCGAACACTGAAGCTTTCTTT

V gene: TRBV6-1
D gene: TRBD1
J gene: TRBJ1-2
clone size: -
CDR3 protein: CASSDGTANYGYTF
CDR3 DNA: TGTGCCAGCAGCGATGGGACAGCTAACTATGGCTACACCTTC

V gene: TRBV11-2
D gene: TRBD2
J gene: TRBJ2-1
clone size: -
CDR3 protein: CASSLEPSGTGSYNEQFF
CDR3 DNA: TGTGCCAGCAGCTTAGAGCCTAGCGGGACTGGCTCCTACAATGAGCAGTTCTTC

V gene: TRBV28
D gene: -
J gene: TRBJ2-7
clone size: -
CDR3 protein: CASSSPDGAYEQYF
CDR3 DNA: TGTGCCAGCAGTTCCCCCGACGGAGCCTACGAGCAGTACTTC

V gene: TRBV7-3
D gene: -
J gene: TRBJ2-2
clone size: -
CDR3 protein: CASSLTRNTGELFF
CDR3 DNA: TGTGCCAGCAGCCTTACACGAAACACCGGGGAGCTGTTTTTT

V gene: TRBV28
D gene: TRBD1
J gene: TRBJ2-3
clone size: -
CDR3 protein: CASSSPGTGADTQYF
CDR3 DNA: TGTGCCAGCAGTTCCCCCGGGACAGGGGCAGATACGCAGTATTTT

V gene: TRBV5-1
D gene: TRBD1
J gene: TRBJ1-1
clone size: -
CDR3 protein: CASSKDRGDTEAFF
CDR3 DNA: TGCGCCAGCAGCAAAGACAGGGGTGACACTGAAGCTTTCTTT

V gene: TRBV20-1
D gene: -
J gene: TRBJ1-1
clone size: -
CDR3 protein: CSRGMDTEAFF
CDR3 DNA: TGCAGTCGGGGCATGGACACTGAAGCTTTCTTT

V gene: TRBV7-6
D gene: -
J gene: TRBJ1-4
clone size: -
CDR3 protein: CASSYSSSTNEKLFF
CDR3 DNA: TGTGCCAGCAGCTATAGTAGCTCAACTAATGAAAAACTGTTTTTT

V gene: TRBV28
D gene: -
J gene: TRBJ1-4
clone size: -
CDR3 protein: CASSFSGEEEKLFF
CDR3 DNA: TGTGCCAGCAGTTTTTCAGGGGAGGAAGAAAAACTGTTTTTT

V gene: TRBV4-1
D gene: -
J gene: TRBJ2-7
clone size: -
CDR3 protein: CASSQGVGQLHEQYF
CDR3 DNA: TGCGCCAGCAGCCAAGGGGTTGGGCAGTTGCACGAGCAGTACTTC

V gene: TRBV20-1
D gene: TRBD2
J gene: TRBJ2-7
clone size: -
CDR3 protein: CSASGGDEQYF
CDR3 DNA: TGCAGTGCTAGTGGGGGGGACGAGCAGTACTTC

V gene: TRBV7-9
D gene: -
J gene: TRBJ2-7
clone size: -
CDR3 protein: CASSSGTHNYEQYF
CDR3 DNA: TGTGCCAGCAGCTCCGGGACCCACAACTACGAGCAGTACTTC

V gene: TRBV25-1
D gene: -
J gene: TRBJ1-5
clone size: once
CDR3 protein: CASSKGGNQPQHF
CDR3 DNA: TGTGCCAGCAGTAAAGGGGGTAATCAGCCCCAGCATTTT

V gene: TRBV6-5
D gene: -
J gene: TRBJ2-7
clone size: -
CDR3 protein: CASSYSMGREYEQYF
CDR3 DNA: TGTGCCAGCAGTTACTCGATGGGTAGGGAATACGAGCAGTACTTC

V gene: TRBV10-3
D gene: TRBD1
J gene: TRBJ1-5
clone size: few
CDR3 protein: CAISGDRSNQPQHF
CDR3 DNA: TGTGCCATCAGTGGGGACAGAAGCAATCAGCCCCAGCATTTT

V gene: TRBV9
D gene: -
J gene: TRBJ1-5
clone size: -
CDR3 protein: CASSVNGDIYQPQHF
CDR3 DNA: TGTGCCAGCAGCGTAAATGGGGACATATATCAGCCCCAGCATTTT

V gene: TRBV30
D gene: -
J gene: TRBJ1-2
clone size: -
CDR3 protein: CAWRAEGGWQGRNYGYTF
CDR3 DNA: TGTGCCTGGAGAGCCGAAGGGGGGTGGCAGGGGCGCAACTATGGCTACACCTTC

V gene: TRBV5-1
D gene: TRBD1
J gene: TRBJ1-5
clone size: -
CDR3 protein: CASSLQGGNQPQHF
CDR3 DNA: TGCGCCAGCAGCTTACAGGGGGGGAATCAGCCCCAGCATTTT

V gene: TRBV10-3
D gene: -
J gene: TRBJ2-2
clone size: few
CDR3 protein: CAISESYNTGELFF
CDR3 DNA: TGTGCCATCAGTGAGTCGTACAACACCGGGGAGCTGTTTTTT

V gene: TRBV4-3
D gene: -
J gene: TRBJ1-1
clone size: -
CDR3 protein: CASSLIGGDTEAFF
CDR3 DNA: TGCGCCAGCAGCCTTATCGGGGGAGACACTGAAGCTTTCTTT

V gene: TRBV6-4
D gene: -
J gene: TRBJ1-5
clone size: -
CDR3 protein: CASSYNGGEPQHF
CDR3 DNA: TGTGCCAGCAGCTATAACGGTGGAGAGCCCCAGCATTTT

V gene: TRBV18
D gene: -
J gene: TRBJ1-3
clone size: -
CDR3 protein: CASSPIEGAQSGNTIYF
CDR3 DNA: TGTGCCAGCTCACCAATCGAAGGGGCACAGTCTGGAAACACCATATATTTT

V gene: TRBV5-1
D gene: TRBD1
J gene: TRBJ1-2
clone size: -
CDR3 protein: CASSLDPDRAIGYTF
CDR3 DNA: TGCGCCAGCAGCTTGGATCCGGACAGGGCTATTGGCTACACCTTC

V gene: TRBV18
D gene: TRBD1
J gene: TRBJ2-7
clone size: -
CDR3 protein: CASSAGTGWYEQYF
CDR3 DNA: TGTGCCAGCTCAGCCGGGACAGGGTGGTACGAGCAGTACTTC